This TCR beta chain was recovered during a study of monozygotic twins with inflammatory bowel disease. As regards this clonotype: Its antigen is not known.

CDR1 is MNHNS and CDR2 is SASEGT in the germline V gene. This CDR3 is 15 amino acids long. Study-level points and caveats: IBD patients showed reduced TCRbeta diversity (inverse Simpson) versus healthy co-twins. Telling apart the different T cell subtypes was not possible.

Incorporation of UMIs carrying a 6-nucleotide sample barcode was performed by template switching. PCR of TCRalpha and TCRbeta cDNA was nested, with two rounds of 16 and 9 cycles. Using the 5' RACE reads, TCRdb records one entry per CDR3 protein without DNA. The listing contains roughly 300,000 distinct CDR3 sequences. V usage is TRBV6-1 and J usage is TRBJ2-7. The sequencing sample was made of blood. This TCR was sampled from a human donor with ulcerative colitis or Crohn's disease, or a healthy co-twin of an affected twin (not recorded which). The CDR3 loop reads CASSESGRYSYEQYF.